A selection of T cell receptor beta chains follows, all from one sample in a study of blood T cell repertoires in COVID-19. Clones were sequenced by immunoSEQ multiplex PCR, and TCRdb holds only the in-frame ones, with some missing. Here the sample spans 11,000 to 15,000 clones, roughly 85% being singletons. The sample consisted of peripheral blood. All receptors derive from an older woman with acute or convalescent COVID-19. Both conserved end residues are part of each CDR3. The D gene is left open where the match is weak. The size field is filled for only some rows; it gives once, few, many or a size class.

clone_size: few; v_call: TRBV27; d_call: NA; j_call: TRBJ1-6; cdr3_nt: TGTGCCAGCAGTGAATCAGGGAATAACTCACCCCTCCACTTT; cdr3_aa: CASSESGNNSPLHF
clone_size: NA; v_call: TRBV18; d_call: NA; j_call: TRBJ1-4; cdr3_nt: TGTGCCAGCTCACCACGCACAGGACGGAATAATGAAAAACTGTTTTTT; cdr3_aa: CASSPRTGRNNEKLFF
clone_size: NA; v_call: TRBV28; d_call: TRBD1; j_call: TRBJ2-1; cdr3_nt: TGTGCCAGCAGTTTAACCAGGGGGATGAATGAGCAGTTCTTC; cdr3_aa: CASSLTRGMNEQFF
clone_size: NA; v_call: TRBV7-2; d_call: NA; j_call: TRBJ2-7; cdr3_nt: TGTGCCAGCAGCTCAACAGGGATAGGAGCCGAGCAGTACTTC; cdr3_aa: CASSSTGIGAEQYF
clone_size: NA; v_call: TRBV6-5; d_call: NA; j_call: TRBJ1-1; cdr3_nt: TGTGCCAGCAGGGAGGGGACTGAAGCTTTCTTT; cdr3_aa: CASREGTEAFF
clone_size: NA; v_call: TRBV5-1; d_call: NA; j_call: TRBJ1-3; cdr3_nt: TGCGCCAGCAGCTTATTTCTAGCCGACTCTGGAAACACCATATATTTT; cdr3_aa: CASSLFLADSGNTIYF
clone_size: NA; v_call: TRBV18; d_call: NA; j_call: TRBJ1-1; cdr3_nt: TGTGCCAGCTCATCGCGACAGATCCTAAGGGGGAACACTGAAGCTTTCTTT; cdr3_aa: CASSSRQILRGNTEAFF
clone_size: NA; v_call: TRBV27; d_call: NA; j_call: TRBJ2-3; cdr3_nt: TGTGCCAGCAGTCCCCGGGGGGACAACACAGATACGCAGTATTTT; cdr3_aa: CASSPRGDNTDTQYF
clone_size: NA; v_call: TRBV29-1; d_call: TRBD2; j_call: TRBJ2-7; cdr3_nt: TGCAGCGTTGACGGGGGGACCTACGAGCAGTACTTC; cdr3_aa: CSVDGGTYEQYF
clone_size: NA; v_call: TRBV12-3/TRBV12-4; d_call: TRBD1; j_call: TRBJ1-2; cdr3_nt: TGTGCCAGCAGACCGACAGGGGCGGGCGGCTACACCTTC; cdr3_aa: CASRPTGAGGYTF
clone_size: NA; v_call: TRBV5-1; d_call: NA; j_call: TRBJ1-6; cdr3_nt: TGCGCCAGCAGCGCCGGACAGCCGGGCTCACCCCTCCACTTT; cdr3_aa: CASSAGQPGSPLHF
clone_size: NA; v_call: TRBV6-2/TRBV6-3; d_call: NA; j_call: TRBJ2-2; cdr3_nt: TGTGCCAGCAGTTCTTACACCGGGGAGCTGTTTTTT; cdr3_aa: CASSSYTGELFF
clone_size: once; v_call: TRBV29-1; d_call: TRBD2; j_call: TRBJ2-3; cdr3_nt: TGCAGCGCCGGAGAGCGGGAGGTGACCACAGATACGCAGTATTTT; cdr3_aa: CSAGEREVTTDTQYF
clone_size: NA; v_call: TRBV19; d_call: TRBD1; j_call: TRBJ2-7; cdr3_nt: TGTGCCAGTAGTATAGCGACAGGGTCTTACGAGCAGTACTTC; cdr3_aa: CASSIATGSYEQYF
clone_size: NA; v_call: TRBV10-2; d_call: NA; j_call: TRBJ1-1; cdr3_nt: TGCGCCAGCAGTGAGGACAGGCCCACTGAAGCTTTCTTT; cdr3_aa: CASSEDRPTEAFF
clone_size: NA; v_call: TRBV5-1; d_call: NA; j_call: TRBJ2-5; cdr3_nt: TGCGCCAGCAGCCCCTCCGGCCAAGAGACCCAGTACTTC; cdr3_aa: CASSPSGQETQYF
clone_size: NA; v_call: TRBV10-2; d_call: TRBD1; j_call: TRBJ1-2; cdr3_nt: TGCGCCAGCAGTGAGTCTAGCGGACAGGGCTATGGCTACACCTTC; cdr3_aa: CASSESSGQGYGYTF
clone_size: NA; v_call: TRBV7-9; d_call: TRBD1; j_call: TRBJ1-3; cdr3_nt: TGTGCCAGCAGCTTATCGCAGGGGGCAAACACCATATATTTT; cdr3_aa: CASSLSQGANTIYF
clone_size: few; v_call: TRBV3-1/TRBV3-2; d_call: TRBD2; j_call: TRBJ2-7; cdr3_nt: TGTGCCAGCACCCCGACCTTTTTGCGGGGGGGGGAGCAGTACTTC; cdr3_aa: CASTPTFLRGGEQYF
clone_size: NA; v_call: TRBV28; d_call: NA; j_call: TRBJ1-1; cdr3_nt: TGTGCCAGCAGTTTTCTTAGGCGGGCGAACACTGAAGCTTTCTTT; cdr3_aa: CASSFLRRANTEAFF
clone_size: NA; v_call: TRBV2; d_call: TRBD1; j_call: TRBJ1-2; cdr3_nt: TGTGCCAGCAGTGGTCCAGGGGGCATGGATGGCTACACCTTC; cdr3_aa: CASSGPGGMDGYTF
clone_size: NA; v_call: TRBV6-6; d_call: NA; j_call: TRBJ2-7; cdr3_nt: TGTGCCAGCAGTTACCCGGGGAATCAGGCGGGGCAGTACTTC; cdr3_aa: CASSYPGNQAGQYF